Below, 20 T cell receptor beta chains from the same sample are listed, as sequenced in a study of blood T cell repertoires in COVID-19. The protocol was immunoSEQ multiplex PCR, while the TCRdb copy is restricted to in-frame clones and leaves out a portion. This table holds under 95,000 clones, approximately 80% found once. The sample was peripheral blood. These receptors all stem from a woman aged 70-85 years with acute or convalescent COVID-19.

The chain joins TRBV11-3 to TRBJ2-2; weak D call: TRBD1 (5 bases). Germline V gene lookup returns CDR1 SGHNT and CDR2 YENEEA. This CDR3 has 16 amino acids. Trimming shortened V by 5 bases and J by 2 bases, and 15 bases separated the two germline ends. CDR3 DNA sequence: TGTGCCAGCAGCCCTCGCTGGACACAAAACACCGGGGAGCTGTTTTTT. This sequence encodes CASSPRWTQNTGELFF.

In this sample, this clone turned up once. The V gene is TRBV18, the J gene TRBJ2-3; D gene unclear. The CDR3 has 12 residues. CDR1 is KGHSH, CDR2 LQKENI, per germline. V gave up 2 bases and J gave up 6 bases, with 6 bases separating them. The CDR3 sequence: CASSPITDTQYF. CDR3 DNA sequence: TGTGCCAGCTCACCAATTACTGATACGCAGTATTTT.

This chain connects TRBV6-1 to TRBJ2-5; D gene uncertain. The CDR3 extends over 13 amino acids. The V gene's germline CDR1 is MNHNS and CDR2 SASEGT. Trimming removed 3 bases from V and 2 bases from J, with 7 bases in between. The CDR3 is CASSEVQQETQYF. The CDR3 DNA follows: TGTGCCAGCAGTGAGGTACAGCAAGAGACCCAGTACTTC.

This clone was counted a single time. The J gene is TRBJ1-1, the V gene TRBV5-1; possibly TRBD1 for D (6 bases). The V end was cut by 1 base, the J end by 6 bases, with 13 bases between. The CDR3 length is 14 residues. Per the germline V gene, CDR1 is SGHRS and CDR2 is YFSETQ. CDR3 DNA sequence: TGCGCCAGCAGCTTGCCCCACGAGGGGGCTGAAGCTTTCTTT. Protein sequence: CASSLPHEGAEAFF.

The chain carries TRBV28 and TRBJ2-7; weak D call: TRBD2 (5 bases). V lost 3 bases and J lost 6, with 18 bases in between. CDR1 is MDHEN, CDR2 SYDVKM, per germline. CDR3 length: 15 residues. CDR3 sequence reads: CASSFPRMGAGEQYF. The CDR3 DNA reads as TGTGCCAGCAGTTTCCCACGGATGGGTGCGGGCGAGCAGTACTTC.

The V gene is TRBV19, the J gene TRBJ1-1; D gene unclear. CDR3 size: 16 residues. CDR1 and CDR2 (germline): LNHDA, SQIVND (reference sequence). V lost 3 bases and J lost 6, with 20 bases in between. CDR3 in DNA: TGTGCCAGTAGTATGCTAGGGCGGGCTGAAGTCCCTGAAGCTTTCTTT. Translation gives CASSMLGRAEVPEAFF.

At least ten counts were recorded for this clone. CDR3 amino acids: CASSRTGNGQPQHF. For the CDR3, the DNA is TGTGCCAGTAGCCGGACAGGGAATGGACAGCCCCAGCATTTT. The chain has TRBV19 and TRBJ1-5; 8 nucleotides align to TRBD1. This CDR3 has 14 residues. In germline, CDR1 is LNHDA, CDR2 SQIVND (reference sequence). V gave up 6 bases and J gave up 7 bases; unmatched junction bases: 8.

This sequence joins TRBV5-4 and TRBJ2-2; D is uncertain. The ends were cut back, 2 bases at V and 0 bases at J, with 14 bases in the middle. In germline, CDR1 is SGHNT, CDR2 YYREEE (reference sequence). CDR3 length: 17 residues. CDR3 DNA sequence: TGTGCCAGCAGCTTAGCTACGTCTCCCACGAACACCGGGGAGCTGTTTTTT. This gives the protein CASSLATSPTNTGELFF.

The chain uses TRBV9 and TRBJ1-6; possibly TRBD1 for D (5 bases). V gave up 3 bases and J gave up 6 bases, with 13 bases separating them. CDR3 size: 15 residues. CDR1 and CDR2 from the germline V gene are SGDLS and YYNGEE. The CDR3 nucleotides are TGTGCCAGCAGCGACAGGACGGATTTTAATTCACCCCTCCACTTT. It codes for CASSDRTDFNSPLHF.

V gene TRBV7-9 combines with J gene TRBJ1-2; D gene ambiguous. The V gene's germline CDR1 is SEHNR and CDR2 FQNEAQ (reference sequence). The ends were cut back, 1 base at V and 6 bases at J, with 6 bases in the middle. The CDR3 has 12 residues. The CDR3 bases are TGTGCCAGCAGCTTAGTCACTCATGGCTACACCTTC. Its protein product is CASSLVTHGYTF. Complete variable domain (other parts from reference TRBV7-9 and TRBJ1-2): DTGVSQNPRHKITKRGQNVTFRCDPISEHNRLYWYRQTLGQGPEFLTYFQNEAQLEKSRLLSDRFSAERPKGSFSTLEIQRTEQGDSAMYLCASSLVTHGYTFGSGTRLTVV.

The V gene is TRBV7-9, the J gene TRBJ2-1; perhaps TRBD2 as D (7 bases). The length of the CDR3 is 16 residues. Trimming took 5 bases from V and 6 from J, leaving 20 bases between them. Germline CDR1 reads SEHNR; CDR2 reads FQNEAQ (reference sequence). The CDR3 bases are TGTGCCAGCAGCCCCCCGAGAGGGGGGGAGACCAATGAGCAGTTCTTC. Encoded protein: CASSPPRGGETNEQFF.

The genes are TRBV7-9 and TRBJ1-6, with D tentatively TRBD1 (6 bases). CDR3 length: 18 residues. V lost 4 bases and J 0 bases, leaving 16 bases between the germline ends. From germline, CDR1 is SEHNR and CDR2 FQNEAQ (reference sequence). The CDR3 DNA follows: TGTGCCAGCAGCTCCCAGGGGAGTCATAGCTCCTATAATTCACCCCTCCACTTT. Protein: CASSSQGSHSSYNSPLHF.

On this clone itself: At one of its ends the junction is not consistent with the germline gene, which may arise from a read error. The chain links TRBV12-5 to TRBJ2-1; 8 nucleotides line up with TRBD1. Germline CDR1 reads LGHNT; CDR2 reads FRNRAP. This CDR3 region has 12 residues. CDR3 in DNA: TGTGCTAGTGGTCTCTCGGACAGGGCCGGAGTCTTC. This gives the protein CASGLSDRAGVF. The full variable domain, its missing parts supplied by reference TRBV12-5 and TRBJ2-1, is DARVTQTPRHKVTEMGQEVTMRCQPILGHNTVFWYRQTMMQGLELLAYFRNRAPLDDSGMPKDRFSAEMPDATLATLKIQPSEPRDSAVYFCASGLSDRAGVFGPGTRLTVL.

This chain uses TRBV2 with TRBJ1-5, with 7 bases identical to TRBD1. Unmatched junction bases numbered 7, after V lost 2 bases and J lost 6 bases. The germline V gene has CDR1 SNHLY and CDR2 FYNNEI. This CDR3 is built from 15 residues. CDR3 protein: CASSESQGSGQPQHF. The CDR3 nucleotides are TGTGCCAGCAGTGAATCACAGGGGTCGGGTCAGCCCCAGCATTTT.

The chain has TRBV12-3 or TRBV12-4 and TRBJ2-7; tentatively, D is TRBD2 (5 bases). The ends were cut back, 3 bases at V and 6 bases at J, with 9 bases in the middle. This CDR3 is built from 12 residues. The CDR3 coding sequence is TGTGCCAGCAGTTTCTACAGCGGCGAGCAGTACTTC. Its translation is CASSFYSGEQYF.

The CDR3 loop reads CASSLYRTMNTEAFF. CDR3 DNA: TGTGCCAGCAGCTTGTATAGGACAATGAACACTGAAGCTTTCTTT. This chain links TRBV5-6 with TRBJ1-1; TRBD1 is a possible D gene (5 bases). Between the trimmed V and J ends, which lost 1 base and 0 bases, there was a span of 10 bases. The CDR3 spans 15 residues. Germline values: CDR1 SGHDT, CDR2 YYEEEE.

This clone was seen only a few times. V usage is TRBV18 and J usage is TRBJ2-5; maybe TRBD2 (5 bases). CDR1 and CDR2 (germline): KGHSH, LQKENI. Trimming removed 3 bases from V and 5 bases from J, with 10 bases in between. This CDR3 region has 13 residues. The DNA of the CDR3 is TGTGCCAGCTCACCGACGAGGGAGGAGACCCAGTACTTC. Translating it yields CASSPTREETQYF.

This chain links TRBV11-1 with TRBJ1-1, with D possibly being TRBD1 (6 bases). This CDR3 region has 14 residues. With 6 bases removed from V and 0 bases from J, the gap between germline ends came to 11 bases. Germline-derived CDR1 and CDR2 are SGHAT and FQDESV (reference sequence). The CDR3 protein is CASSRGIMNTEAFF. CDR3 coding DNA: TGTGCCAGCAGTAGGGGGATCATGAACACTGAAGCTTTCTTT.

The chain uses TRBV9 and TRBJ1-4; D uncertain. CDR1 is SGDLS, CDR2 YYNGEE, per germline. There are 14 residues in the CDR3. With 4 bases removed from V and 3 bases from J, the gap between germline ends came to 10 bases. CDR3 sequence reads: CASSSPSANEKLFF. The CDR3 DNA reads TGTGCCAGCAGCTCCCCCTCGGCTAATGAAAAACTGTTTTTT.

The CDR3 DNA follows: TGCAGCGTTCTCCCTGAAGCTTTCTTT. The encoded protein is CSVLPEAFF. The J gene is TRBJ1-1, the V gene TRBV29-1; D not certain. The V gene lost 5 bases and the J gene lost 6 bases, with 4 bases spanning the gap. Germline V lookup: CDR1 SQVTM, CDR2 ANQGSEA. The CDR3 has 9 amino acids.